The rows below give T cell receptor beta chains drawn from one sample of a study of T cell changes during pregnancy in multiple sclerosis. The assay was immunoSEQ multiplex PCR, and TCRdb's table has in-frame clones only and misses some. The sample has about 77,000 clones; about 93% are singletons. This material consisted of peripheral blood, taken after pregnancy. Receptor source: a female donor in good health, enrolled as a control in a pregnancy study. The CDR3 runs from the conserved cysteine through the conserved F or W. A D gene is named only where the DNA matches it firmly. Clone size is given for some rows only: seen once, a few or many times, or a class if the clone is expanded.

D,size,V,J,CDR3,DNA
TRBD2,NA,TRBV9,TRBJ2-7,CASSAGLAGGLPYEQYF,TGTGCCAGCAGCGCGGGTCTAGCGGGAGGACTTCCTTACGAGCAGTACTTC
TRBD1,NA,TRBV9,TRBJ1-3,CASSVDRGSGNTIYF,TGTGCCAGCAGCGTCGACAGGGGGTCTGGAAACACCATATATTTT
TRBD1,once,TRBV5-4,TRBJ2-7,CASSRDRGSYEQYF,TGTGCCAGCAGCCGGGACAGGGGCTCCTACGAGCAGTACTTC
NA,NA,TRBV27,TRBJ2-3,CASRSQEPTDTQYF,TGTGCCAGCAGATCACAGGAGCCCACAGATACGCAGTATTTT
NA,NA,TRBV28,TRBJ1-5,CASSFQLDRINQPQHF,TGTGCCAGCAGTTTCCAGCTAGACAGAATCAATCAGCCCCAGCATTTT
TRBD1,NA,TRBV4-1,TRBJ1-2,CASSQRAREGASGYTF,TGCGCCAGCAGCCAAAGGGCCCGGGAGGGGGCGAGTGGCTACACCTTC
NA,NA,TRBV18,TRBJ2-5,CASSPQEVQETQYF,TGTGCCAGCTCACCGCAAGAGGTGCAAGAGACCCAGTACTTC
TRBD1,NA,TRBV4-1,TRBJ2-3,CASSLRDQQGGTDTQYF,TGCGCCAGCAGCCTTAGGGACCAACAGGGGGGAACAGATACGCAGTATTTT
TRBD1,NA,TRBV7-8,TRBJ1-1,CASSPGQWNTEAFF,TGTGCCAGCAGCCCGGGACAGTGGAACACTGAAGCTTTCTTT
NA,NA,TRBV30,TRBJ2-1,CAWSRSGGYEQFF,TGTGCCTGGAGTAGATCAGGAGGATATGAGCAGTTCTTC
NA,NA,TRBV6-5,TRBJ2-1,CASSYARPRGNEQFF,TGTGCCAGCAGTTACGCCCGACCTAGGGGCAATGAGCAGTTCTTC
NA,NA,TRBV13,TRBJ1-4,CASASTGTANEKLFF,TGTGCCAGCGCATCGACAGGCACGGCGAATGAAAAACTGTTTTTT
TRBD2,NA,TRBV4-1,TRBJ2-5,CASSRTERGETQYF,TGCGCCAGCAGCCGAACGGAGCGGGGGGAGACCCAGTACTTC
TRBD1,many,TRBV19,TRBJ1-2,CASSHRGDYGYTF,TGTGCCAGTAGTCACAGGGGTGACTATGGCTACACCTTC
NA,NA,TRBV7-9,TRBJ1-2,CASSLIRDGYTF,TGTGCCAGCAGCTTAATTAGAGATGGCTACACCTTC
TRBD1,NA,TRBV10-3,TRBJ1-2,CAIRGTGSRANYGYTF,TGTGCCATCAGGGGGACAGGCAGCAGGGCTAACTATGGCTACACCTTC
NA,once,TRBV29-1,TRBJ1-5,CSVGNQPQHF,TGCAGCGTCGGCAATCAGCCCCAGCATTTT
TRBD1,once,TRBV18,TRBJ1-2,CASSPPNRQGAANYGYTF,TGTGCCAGCTCACCACCGAATAGACAGGGGGCGGCGAACTATGGCTACACCTTC
NA,NA,TRBV27,TRBJ2-7,CASRGITWTRSYEQYF,TGTGCCAGCAGGGGGATAACCTGGACACGATCCTACGAGCAGTACTTC
NA,few,TRBV7-2,TRBJ2-1,CASSPGGYEQFF,TGTGCCAGCAGCCCCGGCGGCTATGAGCAGTTCTTC
TRBD2,NA,TRBV7-2,TRBJ2-1,CASSLEGLGLRHEQFF,TGTGCCAGCTCTTTAGAGGGACTAGGGTTAAGGCATGAGCAGTTCTTC
TRBD2,NA,TRBV7-2,TRBJ2-1,CASSLRLAGVAHEQFF,TGTGCCAGCAGCTTACGACTAGCGGGAGTAGCTCATGAGCAGTTCTTC
TRBD1,once,TRBV29-1,TRBJ2-2,CSGGQGAAGELFF,TGCAGCGGGGGACAGGGAGCGGCCGGGGAGCTGTTTTTT
NA,NA,TRBV11-2,TRBJ2-5,CASTFLRSGRTQYF,TGTGCCAGCACCTTCCTCAGGTCCGGCCGGACCCAGTACTTC
TRBD2,NA,TRBV28,TRBJ2-1,CASSPTSGRIVSEQFF,TGTGCCAGCAGTCCTACTAGCGGGAGAATTGTGAGTGAGCAGTTCTTC
TRBD2,NA,TRBV5-6,TRBJ2-1,CASSNLAGLREQFF,TGTGCCAGCAGCAATTTAGCGGGGCTGCGGGAGCAGTTCTTC
NA,NA,TRBV27,TRBJ2-2,CASSRSGAPNTGELFF,TGTGCCAGCAGCAGAAGCGGAGCCCCTAACACCGGGGAGCTGTTTTTT
TRBD1,NA,TRBV25-1,TRBJ1-5,CASKGQGNNQPQHF,TGTGCCAGCAAGGGACAGGGGAACAATCAGCCCCAGCATTTT
NA,NA,TRBV29-1,TRBJ2-3,CSVAFTMHTQYF,TGCAGCGTAGCTTTTACTATGCATACGCAGTATTTT
NA,NA,TRBV27,TRBJ1-2,CASSSRTAHGYTF,TGTGCCAGCAGTTCCCGGACTGCCCATGGCTACACCTTC
NA,NA,TRBV5-1,TRBJ1-2,CASKSGSGGYTF,TGCGCCAGCAAGAGTGGGTCGGGAGGCTACACCTTC
TRBD2,once,TRBV4-2,TRBJ2-1,CASSQEGGSGDEQFF,TGTGCCAGCAGCCAAGAGGGCGGGAGTGGGGATGAGCAGTTCTTC
TRBD1,few,TRBV28,TRBJ1-5,CASRDRDRAYSNQPQHF,TGTGCCAGCAGAGACCGGGACAGAGCTTATAGCAATCAGCCCCAGCATTTT
NA,NA,TRBV19,TRBJ1-1,CASSWGEGTEAFF,TGTGCCAGTAGTTGGGGGGAAGGCACTGAAGCTTTCTTT
TRBD2,NA,TRBV5-1,TRBJ2-1,CASSGSGTSGGPTSYNEQFF,TGCGCCAGCAGCGGATCCGGGACTAGCGGGGGCCCAACTTCCTACAATGAGCAGTTCTTC
NA,NA,TRBV5-4,TRBJ2-7,CASRLGLRGQEQYF,TGTGCCAGCAGGTTGGGACTTAGGGGCCAGGAGCAGTACTTC
NA,NA,TRBV19,TRBJ1-6,CASHQGSYNSPLHF,TGTGCCAGCCACCAGGGGTCCTATAATTCACCCCTCCACTTT
NA,NA,TRBV10-3,TRBJ1-1,CATLGQGNTEAFF,TGTGCCACCCTGGGCCAGGGGAACACTGAAGCTTTCTTT
NA,NA,TRBV6-6,TRBJ1-3,CASTSDSNSGNTIYF,TGTGCCAGCACCTCGGACTCCAACTCTGGAAACACCATATATTTT
NA,NA,TRBV11-1,TRBJ2-7,CASSITGEQYF,TGTGCCAGCAGCATTACGGGCGAGCAGTACTTC
NA,NA,TRBV11-2,TRBJ1-1,CASSFSSGGDVNTEAFF,TGTGCCAGCAGCTTCTCATCGGGGGGCGACGTGAACACTGAAGCTTTCTTT
NA,NA,TRBV18,TRBJ1-1,CASSHSGRGTVNTEAFF,TGTGCCAGCTCACACTCCGGCAGGGGCACAGTGAACACTGAAGCTTTCTTT
NA,once,TRBV29-1,TRBJ1-2,CSVDRANYGYTF,TGCAGCGTTGACAGGGCTAACTATGGCTACACCTTC
TRBD1,NA,TRBV27,TRBJ1-5,CASAKDREGIGNQPQHF,TGTGCCAGCGCAAAGGACAGGGAAGGGATAGGCAATCAGCCCCAGCATTTT
NA,NA,TRBV29-1,TRBJ1-1,CSARQNMNTEAFF,TGCAGCGCTAGACAGAACATGAACACTGAAGCTTTCTTT
NA,NA,TRBV30,TRBJ1-1,CAWTGNGAEAFF,TGTGCCTGGACAGGGAATGGGGCTGAAGCTTTCTTT
TRBD1,NA,TRBV7-9,TRBJ1-5,CASSLGTGAQWQPQHF,TGTGCCAGCAGCTTAGGAACAGGGGCACAGTGGCAGCCCCAGCATTTT
TRBD2,NA,TRBV9,TRBJ2-1,CASSVAGGGKLYNEQFF,TGTGCCAGCAGCGTAGCTGGGGGGGGGAAACTCTACAATGAGCAGTTCTTC
TRBD1,NA,TRBV6-1,TRBJ1-5,CASRQQGRHQPQHF,TGTGCCAGCAGACAACAGGGGAGGCATCAGCCCCAGCATTTT
NA,few,TRBV7-9,TRBJ1-5,CASSFQGNQPQHF,TGTGCCAGCAGCTTTCAGGGCAATCAGCCCCAGCATTTT
NA,NA,TRBV4-3,TRBJ1-6,CASSQGTGPNSPLHF,TGCGCCAGCAGCCAAGGAACAGGCCCTAATTCACCCCTCCACTTT
NA,NA,TRBV7-9,TRBJ2-2,CASSRLENTGELFF,TGTGCCAGCAGCAGACTTGAGAACACCGGGGAGCTGTTTTTT
TRBD1,NA,TRBV10-1,TRBJ2-7,CASSERPLPGQGAPSYEQYF,TGCGCCAGCAGTGAGAGACCTCTCCCGGGACAGGGTGCCCCCTCCTACGAGCAGTACTTC
TRBD1,NA,TRBV30,TRBJ1-4,CAWGFQGAGGKLFF,TGTGCCTGGGGATTTCAGGGGGCTGGTGGAAAACTGTTTTTT
TRBD2,NA,TRBV5-4,TRBJ2-3,CASGSAGGPGDTQYF,TGTGCCAGCGGGTCGGCGGGGGGGCCGGGAGATACGCAGTATTTT
NA,NA,TRBV10-2,TRBJ2-2,CASSRQAINTGELFF,TGCGCCAGTTCTAGACAGGCGATAAACACCGGGGAGCTGTTTTTT